This is a list of T cell receptor beta chains from one sample in a study of T cells after yellow fever vaccination. TCRdb redid the calling of the 5' RACE reads with MiXCR, one entry per CDR3 protein. The sample shows 500,000 to 650,000 distinct CDR3 sequences, about a sixth of them seen only once. Sequenced here: PBMCs, sampled roughly 5 days after the first yellow fever vaccination. These receptor sequences come from a man younger than 35 who received the YFV17D yellow fever vaccine. Both conserved end residues are part of each CDR3. The D gene is left open where the match is weak. Some rows have no size entry. The others give once, few or many, or a class for an expanded clone.

V	size	D	J	CDR3	DNA
TRBV10-2	few	NA	TRBJ2-5	CASSESRVVQETQYF	TGCGCCAGCAGTGAGTCTCGGGTCGTCCAAGAGACCCAGTACTTC
TRBV5-1	NA	TRBD1	TRBJ2-1	CASSFSGGVDEQFF	TGCGCCAGCAGCTTCTCAGGGGGAGTCGATGAGCAGTTCTTC
TRBV5-6	few	NA	TRBJ1-1	CASSLPTGTEAFF	TGTGCCAGCAGCTTACCTACGGGCACTGAAGCTTTCTTT
TRBV29-1	few	NA	TRBJ2-3	CSVAGAGLYTDTQYF	TGCAGCGTTGCAGGGGCCGGTCTTTACACAGATACGCAGTATTTT
TRBV9	NA	NA	TRBJ1-3	CASSGVDYGNTIYF	TGTGCCAGCAGCGGGGTAGATTATGGAAACACCATATATTTT
TRBV6-1	NA	NA	TRBJ2-1	CASLGGGYNEQFF	TGTGCCAGCCTAGGTGGAGGATACAATGAGCAGTTCTTC
TRBV6-1	few	NA	TRBJ1-5	CASSRSLLDRINQPQHF	TGTGCCAGCAGCCGATCCTTGTTAGACAGGATTAATCAGCCCCAGCATTTT
TRBV4-3	NA	NA	TRBJ1-3	CASSQDWFLSGNTIYF	TGCGCCAGCAGCCAAGATTGGTTCCTCTCTGGAAACACCATATATTTT
TRBV9	many	NA	TRBJ1-1	CASSRMNTEAFF	TGTGCCAGCAGCCGAATGAACACTGAAGCTTTCTTT
TRBV12-3/TRBV12-4	NA	NA	TRBJ2-2	CASRPILALTGELFF	TGTGCCAGCAGACCGATTCTAGCGCTCACCGGGGAGCTGTTTTTT
TRBV18	NA	NA	TRBJ1-4	CASSPPSGVRSEKLFF	TGTGCCAGCTCACCTCCGAGCGGGGTCAGAAGCGAAAAACTGTTTTTT
TRBV5-6	few	NA	TRBJ2-5	CASSSVLGWKTQYF	TGTGCCAGCAGCTCCGTTTTGGGGTGGAAGACCCAGTACTTC
TRBV6-5	NA	NA	TRBJ2-1	CASSYDGGRPYNEQFF	TGTGCCAGCAGTTACGATGGGGGGAGGCCCTACAATGAGCAGTTCTTC
TRBV21-1	few	NA	TRBJ1-3	CASSATRRQASGNTTYF	TGTGCCAGCAGCGCCACAAGGCGACAGGCCTCTGGAAACACCACATATTTT
TRBV6-1	few	NA	TRBJ2-7	CASRTPGLNVLEQYF	TGTGCCAGCAGGACCCCGGGACTGAACGTCCTCGAGCAGTACTTC
TRBV7-2	NA	NA	TRBJ2-1	CASSLEVISYNEQFF	TGTGCCAGCAGCTTAGAGGTTATCTCCTACAATGAGCAGTTCTTC
TRBV29-1	NA	TRBD2	TRBJ2-3	CSVAGTSGGNTDTQYF	TGCAGCGTTGCCGGGACTAGCGGGGGGAACACAGATACGCAGTATTTT
TRBV11-2	NA	NA	TRBJ2-7	CASEQGYEQYF	TGTGCCAGTGAACAGGGTTACGAGCAGTACTTC
TRBV11-2	few	TRBD1	TRBJ2-5	CASSARPQGAFETQYF	TGTGCCAGCAGCGCCAGACCCCAGGGGGCCTTTGAGACCCAGTACTTC
TRBV7-3	NA	NA	TRBJ2-5	CASSLWAGSETQYF	TGTGCCAGCAGCTTATGGGCGGGGTCGGAGACCCAGTACTTC
TRBV27	NA	NA	TRBJ2-6	CASGRAGVTSGANVLTF	TGTGCCAGCGGACGGGCAGGGGTCACCTCTGGGGCCAACGTCCTGACTTTC
TRBV5-4	NA	NA	TRBJ1-2	CASSQYQGDYGYTF	TGTGCCAGCAGCCAATATCAGGGAGACTATGGCTACACCTTC
TRBV3-1	few	NA	TRBJ2-3	CASSHGRLGDTQYF	TGTGCCAGCAGCCACGGCAGGCTCGGCGATACGCAGTATTTT
TRBV7-9	NA	TRBD2	TRBJ2-1	CASSFLAGGLYNEQFF	TGTGCCAGCAGCTTTCTAGCGGGGGGATTGTACAATGAGCAGTTCTTC
TRBV4-3	many	TRBD2	TRBJ2-5	CASSQDIAGGRETQYF	TGCGCCAGCAGCCAAGATATAGCGGGGGGGCGAGAGACCCAGTACTTC
TRBV10-3	NA	TRBD2	TRBJ2-3	CAISAGGPVLDTQYF	TGTGCCATCAGTGCGGGGGGACCTGTTCTAGATACGCAGTATTTT
TRBV4-1	many	NA	TRBJ1-6	CASAAGDRNSPLHF	TGCGCCAGCGCCGCAGGGGATAGGAATTCACCCCTCCACTTT
TRBV7-2	many	TRBD1	TRBJ2-7	CASSLGDRNFYEQYF	TGTGCCAGCAGCTTGGGGGACAGGAACTTCTACGAGCAGTACTTC
TRBV20-1	NA	TRBD1	TRBJ2-1	CSARGQGDNEQFF	TGCAGTGCTAGGGGACAGGGGGACAATGAGCAGTTCTTC
TRBV15	NA	TRBD1	TRBJ1-2	CATSRLPIQGAEGWYGYTF	TGTGCCACCAGCAGACTACCGATACAGGGGGCCGAGGGTTGGTATGGCTACACCTTC
TRBV5-1	NA	TRBD1	TRBJ2-1	CASSGGQGVYNEQFF	TGCGCCAGCAGCGGGGGACAGGGGGTATACAATGAGCAGTTCTTC
TRBV20-1	NA	NA	TRBJ1-5	CSAKGPPLNNQPQHF	TGCAGTGCTAAGGGCCCACCACTAAACAATCAGCCCCAGCATTTT
TRBV4-2	NA	NA	TRBJ1-1	CASSHGGVNTEAFF	TGTGCCAGCAGCCATGGGGGGGTGAACACTGAAGCTTTCTTT
TRBV2	few	NA	TRBJ1-1	CASRGGLPSTEAFF	TGTGCCAGCCGGGGAGGTTTGCCGAGTACTGAAGCTTTCTTT
TRBV5-1	many	TRBD1	TRBJ1-1	CASSLVQGATEAFF	TGCGCCAGCAGCTTGGTTCAGGGGGCAACTGAAGCTTTCTTT
TRBV4-2	NA	NA	TRBJ2-3	CASSPRGGTDTDTQYF	TGTGCCAGCAGCCCCCGGGGGGGGACAGACACAGATACGCAGTATTTT
TRBV5-6	few	NA	TRBJ1-5	CASSSVGDSHQPQHF	TGTGCCAGCAGCTCCGTCGGAGACAGCCATCAGCCCCAGCATTTT
TRBV18	NA	NA	TRBJ1-1	CASSPWDSDTEAFF	TGTGCCAGCTCACCCTGGGACTCCGACACTGAAGCTTTCTTT
TRBV9	NA	TRBD1	TRBJ2-3	CASSVEGQGTDTQYF	TGTGCCAGCAGCGTAGAGGGACAGGGTACAGATACGCAGTATTTT
TRBV9	NA	NA	TRBJ2-3	CASSVGETSFHTQYF	TGTGCCAGCAGCGTAGGAGAGACTAGTTTCCACACGCAGTATTTT
TRBV29-1	NA	TRBD2	TRBJ2-7	CSVGLAGTYEQYF	TGCAGCGTCGGACTAGCGGGGACCTACGAGCAGTACTTC
TRBV20-1	few	NA	TRBJ1-5	CSARLGGYQPQHF	TGCAGTGCTAGGTTGGGGGGCTATCAGCCCCAGCATTTT